This entry lists 10 T cell receptor beta chains sequenced from one sample in a study of long-term antiretroviral therapy in people with HIV. immunoSEQ v3.0 was run at survey level. Clones were sequenced by immunoSEQ multiplex PCR, and TCRdb holds only the in-frame ones, with some missing. The table lists about 27,000 clones, roughly 80% of them singletons. The sequencing here drew on unsorted PBMCs, taken 0.8 years before starting antiretroviral therapy. Receptors originate from a man aged 18-30 years with HIV.

The CDR3 nucleotides are TGTGCCAGCAGCGTAGTAGGCGGGAGCGGGGAGACCCAGTACTTC. Protein sequence: CASSVVGGSGETQYF. This chain links TRBV9 with TRBJ2-5; 7 bases are a match to TRBD2. The germline V gene has CDR1 SGDLS and CDR2 YYNGEE. J gave up 5 bases and V 0 bases, and 7 bases lay outside the gene matches. The length of the CDR3 is 15 residues.

As concerns this clone: Other DNA sequences from this sample encode an identical CDR3 as well. V is TRBV7-2 and J is TRBJ1-1, with D hard to call. This CDR3 region has 13 residues. Trimming left V 1 base short and J 1 base short, with 4 bases between. Germline V gene lookup returns CDR1 SGHTA and CDR2 FQGNSA. The CDR3 DNA follows: TGTGCCAGCAGCTTAGATAGGAACACTGAAGCTTTCTTT. Residues: CASSLDRNTEAFF.

The chain uses TRBV7-2 and TRBJ1-1; weak D call: TRBD1 (6 bases). This CDR3 spans 14 amino acids. The germline CDR1 and CDR2 sequences are SGHTA and FQGNSA. Trimming left V 5 bases short and J 5 bases short, with 15 bases between. Here the CDR3 DNA reads TGTGCCAGCAGCCCCCTCGGGGGCCGGACTGAAGCTTTCTTT. Residues: CASSPLGGRTEAFF.

The CDR3 is CASLRTGGYGYTF. The CDR3, as DNA: TGTGCCAGCCTTAGGACAGGGGGCTATGGCTACACCTTC. This chain joins TRBV7-9 and TRBJ1-2; 10 bases match TRBD1. Germline lookup yields CDR1 SEHNR and CDR2 FQNEAQ (reference sequence). V shed 8 bases, J shed 4 bases, and the junction held 4 bases outside the gene matches. The CDR3 runs to 13 residues.

The genes are TRBV21-1 and TRBJ2-7; the table gives TRBD2 as D, unverified against the DNA. TRBV21-1 counts as a pseudogene. The CDR3 covers 15 residues. This CDR3 is CATTFTSGITYEQYF. The CDR3, as DNA: TGTGCCACCACATTCACTAGCGGGATAACCTACGAGCAGTACTTC.

The J gene is TRBJ2-3, the V gene TRBV7-9; D uncertain. Trimming removed 1 base from V and 0 bases from J, with 14 bases in between. Germline V gene sequence: CDR1 SEHNR, CDR2 FQNEAQ (reference sequence). CDR3 size: 17 residues. This CDR3 reads CASSLGRRIASTDTQYF. CDR3 in DNA: TGTGCCAGCAGCTTAGGCAGGCGCATTGCTAGCACAGATACGCAGTATTTT.

As DNA, the CDR3 is TGTGCCAGCAGTCTGGACCTGGGAATTGAAGCTTTCTTT. Its translation is CASSLDLGIEAFF. The rearrangement uses TRBV28 and TRBJ1-1; D not resolved. The CDR3 has 13 amino acids. CDR1 and CDR2 (germline): MDHEN, SYDVKM. V gave up 5 bases and J gave up 7 bases, with 14 bases separating them.

The chain has TRBV13 and TRBJ1-5; D call uncertain. The CDR3 loop spans 13 amino acids. The V end was cut by 0 bases, the J end by 6 bases, with 6 bases between. The germline gives CDR1 PRHDT, CDR2 FYEKMQ (reference sequence). The CDR3 nucleotides are TGTGCCAGCAGCTTAGGGTCCGGTCAGCCCCAGCATTTT. It translates to CASSLGSGQPQHF.

V and J are TRBV5-5 and TRBJ1-2; 7 bases line up with TRBD1. The CDR3 length is 15 residues. V lost 0 bases and J lost 4; bases outside the gene matches: 6. The germline gives CDR1 SGHKS, CDR2 YYEKEE (reference sequence). The DNA for the CDR3 is TGTGCCAGCAGCTTGGACGGACAGGCCGCCTATGGCTACACCTTC. Translation gives CASSLDGQAAYGYTF. The whole variable domain, remainder taken from reference TRBV5-5 and TRBJ1-2, is DAGVTQSPTHLIKTRGQQVTLRCSPISGHKSVSWYQQVLGQGPQFIFQYYEKEERGRGNFPDRFSARQFPNYSSELNVNALLLGDSALYLCASSLDGQAAYGYTFGSGTRLTVV.

Here the CDR3 reads CASSPGTEYQPQHF. CDR3 nucleotide sequence: TGTGCCAGCAGTCCAGGGACCGAGTATCAGCCCCAGCATTTT. The genes are TRBV28 and TRBJ1-5, with D perhaps matching TRBD1 (5 bases). The CDR3 sequence is 14 residues long. The germline V and J ends were trimmed by 5 bases and 5 bases, with 13 bases remaining between them. The germline V gene has CDR1 MDHEN and CDR2 SYDVKM.